The 17 T cell receptor beta chains listed next were all sequenced from one sample in a study of blood T cell repertoires in COVID-19. This table comes from immunoSEQ multiplex PCR, and its TCRdb copy is limited to in-frame clones, with some not included. The table records roughly 400,000 clones, approximately 89% of them present only once. The material sequenced was PBMCs or T cells enriched from blood (not recorded which). These receptors were collected from a woman in her 30s who had recovered from COVID-19.

The gene calls are TRBV28 and TRBJ2-7; possible D gene TRBD2, 6 bases. The CDR3 extends over 18 amino acids. The V and J ends lost 3 bases and 3 bases respectively, with 24 bases between them. CDR1 is MDHEN, CDR2 SYDVKM, per germline. CDR3 sequence: CASSFSPVGGNMGYEQYF. Here the CDR3 DNA reads TGTGCCAGCAGTTTTTCCCCTGTGGGCGGGAATATGGGCTACGAGCAGTACTTC.

The chain links TRBV4-3 to TRBJ1-1; 9 nucleotides agree with TRBD1. Germline values: CDR1 LGHNA, CDR2 YSLEER. J gave up 5 bases and V 4 bases, and 5 bases lay outside the gene matches. The CDR3 is 14 residues long. The CDR3 here is CASSPGQGGTEAFF. Here the CDR3 DNA reads TGCGCCAGCAGCCCGGGACAGGGTGGTACTGAAGCTTTCTTT.

This chain connects TRBV4-1 to TRBJ1-1; D is perhaps TRBD1 (5 bases). The CDR3 runs 14 residues. The germline CDR1 and CDR2 sequences are MGHRA and YSYEKL. V lost 1 base to trimming and J lost 3 bases, with 9 bases between them. This chain's CDR3 is CASSQVGGYTEAFF. CDR3 sequence (DNA): TGCGCCAGCAGCCAAGTCGGGGGGTACACTGAAGCTTTCTTT.

The genes are TRBV30 and TRBJ2-7, with 11 bases identical to TRBD1. Germline V gene sequence: CDR1 GTSNPN, CDR2 SVGIG (reference sequence). V was pared by 2 bases and J by 4 bases, with 7 bases of the junction left unmatched. There are 15 residues in the CDR3. CDR3 loop: CAWSKRTGGPYEQYF. CDR3 sequence (DNA): TGTGCCTGGAGTAAACGGACAGGGGGCCCGTACGAGCAGTACTTC.

The sample holds one count of this clone. The chain uses TRBV4-3 and TRBJ1-1; D is possibly TRBD1 (5 bases). Per germline, CDR1 LGHNA and CDR2 YSLEER. Deletions cut 4 bases from V and 4 bases from J, with 19 bases between. This CDR3 is 16 amino acids long. The DNA of the CDR3 is TGCGCCAGCAGCCGCGCGACCGGAGCAGGGCTCACTGAAGCTTTCTTT. Translation: CASSRATGAGLTEAFF.

The chain has TRBV9 and TRBJ2-1; 10 nucleotides line up with TRBD2. Germline CDR1 and CDR2: SGDLS and YYNGEE. V trimming: 3 bases; J trimming: 6 bases; junction bases outside the gene matches: 18. The length of the CDR3 is 19 residues. The DNA for the CDR3 is TGTGCCAGCAGCGAACAACCTAGGCCTAGCGGGAGAAGTAGCAATGAGCAGTTCTTC. This encodes CASSEQPRPSGRSSNEQFF. The entire variable domain, with the rest obtained from reference TRBV9 and TRBJ2-1, is as follows: DSGVTQTPKHLITATGQRVTLRCSPRSGDLSVYWYQQSLDQGLQFLIQYYNGEERAKGNILERFSAQQFPDLHSELNLSSLELGDSALYFCASSEQPRPSGRSSNEQFFGPGTRLTVL.

CDR3 bases: TGTGCCAGCAGACCCCCAGGGTCCTACAATGAGCAGTTCTTC. It yields the protein CASRPPGSYNEQFF. The chain employs TRBV28 and TRBJ2-1; a possible D gene is TRBD1 (5 bases). Germline V gene sequence: CDR1 MDHEN, CDR2 SYDVKM. The CDR3 spans 14 residues. V shed 6 bases and J shed 1 base, with 10 bases lying between them.

V usage is TRBV20-1 and J usage is TRBJ2-1; maybe TRBD1 (6 bases). The CDR3 spans 11 residues. Trimming stripped 5 bases from V and 7 bases from J, with 9 bases between. Germline assignment: CDR1 DFQATT and CDR2 SNEGSKA (reference sequence). The DNA of the CDR3 is TGCAGTGCTCCTACAGGGAATGAGCAGTTCTTC. Translating gives CSAPTGNEQFF.

V is TRBV30 and J is TRBJ2-1; TRBD2 aligns across 13 bases. CDR1 is GTSNPN and CDR2 is SVGIG in the germline V gene (reference sequence). With 3 bases clipped from V and 4 bases from J, the junction kept 6 bases outside the gene matches. The CDR3 sequence is 16 residues long. This CDR3 reads CAWRSLAGGKYNEQFF. The CDR3 DNA reads as TGTGCCTGGAGATCACTAGCGGGAGGGAAGTACAATGAGCAGTTCTTC.

Only one count was recorded for this clone. This sample includes further DNA sequences coding for the same CDR3. The chain recombines TRBV4-1 with TRBJ1-1; a weak D match, TRBD1 (5 bases). The CDR3 sequence is 14 residues long. Trimming stripped 3 bases from V and 6 bases from J, with 14 bases between. The germline CDR1 and CDR2 sequences are MGHRA and YSYEKL. CDR3 in amino acids: CASSHSQGLSEAFF. CDR3 DNA: TGCGCCAGCAGCCACTCCCAGGGTTTATCTGAAGCTTTCTTT.

V is TRBV18 and J is TRBJ1-5; a weak D match, TRBD1 (6 bases). V gave up 6 bases and J gave up 2 bases, with 11 bases separating them. The germline gives CDR1 KGHSH, CDR2 LQKENI. The CDR3 totals 14 residues. The CDR3 loop is CASSQGHGNQPQHF. CDR3 nucleotides: TGTGCCAGCTCGCAGGGACACGGCAATCAGCCCCAGCATTTT.

V is TRBV7-9 and J is TRBJ1-5; possibly TRBD1 for D (5 bases). The germline V gene has CDR1 SEHNR and CDR2 FQNEAQ (reference sequence). This CDR3 region has 13 residues. Trimming took off 4 bases at V and 5 bases at J, with 9 bases between the two ends. This CDR3 reads CASSSTVDQPQHF. The CDR3 bases are TGTGCCAGCAGCTCGACAGTGGATCAGCCCCAGCATTTT.

This sequence joins TRBV27 and TRBJ1-5, with a weak D call TRBD1 (5 bases). V was cut by 2 bases and J by 4 bases, with 9 bases left in between. CDR3 length equals 14 residues. Per germline, CDR1 MNHEY and CDR2 SMNVEV (reference sequence). CDR3 nucleotide sequence: TGTGCCAGCAGTTTAAGGGGAGGGAATCAGCCCCAGCATTTT. This translates into CASSLRGGNQPQHF.

The V call is TRBV30, the J call TRBJ2-5; 8 bases are a match to TRBD2. Germline V lookup: CDR1 GTSNPN, CDR2 SVGIG (reference sequence). This CDR3 has 13 residues. Germline trimming cut 4 bases from V and 6 bases from J; bases unmatched to any gene: 7. CDR3 loop: CAWTPAGGQTQYF. CDR3 in DNA: TGTGCCTGGACCCCGGCGGGGGGTCAGACCCAGTACTTC.

This rearrangement joins TRBV25-1 to TRBJ2-2; 12 positions match TRBD2. The germline V gene has CDR1 MGHDK and CDR2 SYGVNS. V lost 5 bases to trimming and J lost 6 bases; unmatched junction nucleotides: 13. The CDR3 has 18 residues. CDR3: CASSPPQTSGRRSGELFF. DNA for the CDR3: TGTGCCAGCAGTCCTCCTCAGACTAGCGGGAGACGGTCCGGGGAGCTGTTTTTT.

Concerning this clone itself: This sample also contains other DNA sequences that code for the same CDR3. The chain carries TRBV28 and TRBJ1-5; D is undetermined. Trimming shortened V by 2 bases and J by 4 bases, and 3 bases separated the two germline ends. The V gene's germline CDR1 is MDHEN and CDR2 SYDVKM. The CDR3 extends over 12 amino acids. DNA of the CDR3: TGTGCCAGCAGTTTAACTAATCAGCCCCAGCATTTT. Translated, it gives CASSLTNQPQHF. The complete variable domain, with remaining parts taken from reference TRBV28 and TRBJ1-5, reads DVKVTQSSRYLVKRTGEKVFLECVQDMDHENMFWYRQDPGLGLRLIYFSYDVKMKEKGDIPEGYSVSREKKERFSLILESASTNQTSMYLCASSLTNQPQHFGDGTRLSIL.

The chain recombines TRBV6-4 with TRBJ2-1; 10 bases map to TRBD1. The trim removed 6 bases at V and 6 bases at J, leaving 2 bases unmatched. Germline CDR1 MRHNA, CDR2 SNTAGT. The CDR3 totals 13 residues. In DNA, the CDR3 is TGTGCCAGCAGCCGGGACAGGGGCAATGAGCAGTTCTTC. This encodes CASSRDRGNEQFF.